What follows is one TCR beta chain and its context. Profiled with immunoSEQ multiplex PCR; TCRdb holds only in-frame clones, not every one. The table lists approximately 300,000 clones, around nine tenths of them singletons, with about 4.6% in the top ten. The data were obtained in a study of blood T cell repertoires in COVID-19. Study-wide background: Sources were T cells, B-cell-depleted T cells, or PBMCs; the material itself was cDNA or gDNA.

Trimming removed 2 bases from V and 4 bases from J, with 6 bases in between. Germline V gene sequence: CDR1 SGHVS, CDR2 FQNEAQ. This CDR3 contains 13 residues. The receptor was derived from a man between 40 and 49 years old with acute or convalescent COVID-19. Sequencing was done on a sample of peripheral blood. The gene calls are TRBV7-8 and TRBJ1-5, with D hard to call. CDR3 protein: CASSLPGNQPQHF. Here the CDR3 DNA reads TGTGCCAGCAGCTTACCCGGGAATCAGCCCCAGCATTTT.